The clone carrying this T cell receptor (beta chain) was counted at least ten times. Its antigen is undetermined. CDR1 and CDR2 from the germline V gene are MDHEN and SYDVKM. This CDR3 has 20 amino acids. Unmatched junction bases numbered 18, after V lost 2 bases and J lost 2 bases. The record originates from a study of T cell repertoires in cytomegalovirus infection. The wider study: It was the public TCR beta signatures that indicated both CMV infection and matching HLA type.

Whole-study findings and limits: The study found HLA-C-restricted CMV-specific TCR beta clonotypes dominating the ex vivo response.

TCRdb processed the reads anew with MiXCR; each CDR3 protein has one entry. The sample yields about 600,000 distinct CDR3 sequences, more than 20% seen once. This TCR came from a human donor in good health (CMV status not recorded). Some clones in this sample may be carry-over from other donors' samples. The V gene is TRBV28, the J gene TRBJ2-1; TRBD1 matches 7 bases. What was sequenced was CD8+ T cells from PBMCs. This CDR3 is CASSLPALPETGVTYNEQFF. The CDR3 nucleotides read TGTGCCAGCAGTTTACCAGCCCTACCCGAAACAGGGGTAACCTACAATGAGCAGTTCTTC.